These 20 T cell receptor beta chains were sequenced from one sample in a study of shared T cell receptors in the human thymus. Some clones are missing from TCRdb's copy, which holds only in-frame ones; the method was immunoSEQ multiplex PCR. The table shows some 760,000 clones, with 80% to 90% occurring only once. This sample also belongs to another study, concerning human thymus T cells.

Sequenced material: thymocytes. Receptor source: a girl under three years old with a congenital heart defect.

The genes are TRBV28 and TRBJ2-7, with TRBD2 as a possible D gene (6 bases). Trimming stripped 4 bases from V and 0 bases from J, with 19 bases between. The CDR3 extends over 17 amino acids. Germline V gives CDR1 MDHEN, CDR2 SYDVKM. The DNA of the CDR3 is TGTGCCAGCAGTTCACCCCCTGGGGGGAGTAGCTCCTACGAGCAGTACTTC. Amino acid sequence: CASSSPPGGSSSYEQYF. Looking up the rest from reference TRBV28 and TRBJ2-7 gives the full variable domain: DVKVTQSSRYLVKRTGEKVFLECVQDMDHENMFWYRQDPGLGLRLIYFSYDVKMKEKGDIPEGYSVSREKKERFSLILESASTNQTSMYLCASSSPPGGSSSYEQYFGPGTRLTVT.

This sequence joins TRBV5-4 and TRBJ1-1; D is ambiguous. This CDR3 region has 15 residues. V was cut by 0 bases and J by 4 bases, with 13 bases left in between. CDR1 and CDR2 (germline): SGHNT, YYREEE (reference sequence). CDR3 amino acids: CASSLVGSGTTEAFF. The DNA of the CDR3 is TGTGCCAGCAGCTTGGTGGGGAGCGGAACCACTGAAGCTTTCTTT.

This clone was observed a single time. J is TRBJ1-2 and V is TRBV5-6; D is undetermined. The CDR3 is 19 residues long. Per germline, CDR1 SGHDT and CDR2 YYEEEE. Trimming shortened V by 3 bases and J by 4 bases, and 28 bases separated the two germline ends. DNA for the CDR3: TGTGCCAGCAGCTCCGGTACACGAGCGGATCCAAGGACTGTCTATGGCTACACCTTC. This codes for CASSSGTRADPRTVYGYTF. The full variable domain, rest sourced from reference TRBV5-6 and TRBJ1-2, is DAGVTQSPTHLIKTRGQQVTLRCSPKSGHDTVSWYQQALGQGPQFIFQYYEEEERQRGNFPDRFSGHQFPNYSSELNVNALLLGDSALYLCASSSGTRADPRTVYGYTFGSGTRLTVV.

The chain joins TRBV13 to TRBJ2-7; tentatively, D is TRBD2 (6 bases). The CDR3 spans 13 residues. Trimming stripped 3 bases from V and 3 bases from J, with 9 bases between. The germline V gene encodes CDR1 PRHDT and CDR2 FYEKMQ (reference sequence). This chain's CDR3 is CASSFSGLYEQYF. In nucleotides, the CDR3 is TGTGCCAGCAGCTTTAGCGGTCTCTACGAGCAGTACTTC.

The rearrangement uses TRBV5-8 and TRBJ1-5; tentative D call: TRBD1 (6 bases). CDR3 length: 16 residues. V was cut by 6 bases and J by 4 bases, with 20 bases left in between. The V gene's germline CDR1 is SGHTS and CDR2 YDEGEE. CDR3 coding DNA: TGTGCCAGCACCGTACTACCGGGACACTTTAATCAGCCCCAGCATTTT. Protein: CASTVLPGHFNQPQHF.

The CDR3, as DNA: TGCGCCAGCAGCCATGATCTAGCGGGGGGCTACAATGAGCAGTTCTTC. Translated, it gives CASSHDLAGGYNEQFF. The chain joins TRBV4-1 to TRBJ2-1; the match to TRBD2 covers 11 bases. V lost 3 bases and J lost 3; bases outside the gene matches: 4. The length of the CDR3 is 16 residues. The germline V gene has CDR1 MGHRA and CDR2 YSYEKL.

CDR3 nucleotides: TGTGCCAGCAAGGGGGGTAGCGGGGGGGCCAGCAACGAGCAGTACTTC. Residues: CASKGGSGGASNEQYF. This chain uses TRBV7-2 with TRBJ2-7, with TRBD2 identical over 11 bases. V lost 7 bases, J lost 5 bases, and 13 bases stayed unmatched. CDR1 and CDR2 from the germline V gene are SGHTA and FQGNSA. This CDR3 has 16 amino acids.

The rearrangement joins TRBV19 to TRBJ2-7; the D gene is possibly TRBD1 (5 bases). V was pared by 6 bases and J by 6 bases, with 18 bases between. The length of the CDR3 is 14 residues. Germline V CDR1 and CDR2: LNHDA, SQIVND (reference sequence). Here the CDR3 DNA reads TGTGCCAGTAGCACGTCTGGCAGGGCCGGCGAGCAGTACTTC. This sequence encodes CASSTSGRAGEQYF. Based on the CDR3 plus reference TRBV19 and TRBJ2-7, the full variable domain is DGGITQSPKYLFRKEGQNVTLSCEQNLNHDAMYWYRQDPGQGLRLIYYSQIVNDFQKGDIAEGYSVSREKKESFPLTVTSAQKNPTAFYLCASSTSGRAGEQYFGPGTRLTVT.

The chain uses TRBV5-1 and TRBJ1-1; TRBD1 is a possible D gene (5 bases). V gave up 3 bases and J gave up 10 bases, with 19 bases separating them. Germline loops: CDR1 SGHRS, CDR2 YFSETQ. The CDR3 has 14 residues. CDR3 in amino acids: CASSSGTGGPGAFF. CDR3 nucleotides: TGCGCCAGCAGCTCGGGGACGGGAGGGCCCGGAGCTTTCTTT.

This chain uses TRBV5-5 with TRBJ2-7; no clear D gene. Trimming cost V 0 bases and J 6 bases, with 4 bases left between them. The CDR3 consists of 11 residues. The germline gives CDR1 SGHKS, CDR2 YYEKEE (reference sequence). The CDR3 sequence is CASSLGAEQYF. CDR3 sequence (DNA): TGTGCCAGCAGCTTGGGGGCCGAGCAGTACTTC.

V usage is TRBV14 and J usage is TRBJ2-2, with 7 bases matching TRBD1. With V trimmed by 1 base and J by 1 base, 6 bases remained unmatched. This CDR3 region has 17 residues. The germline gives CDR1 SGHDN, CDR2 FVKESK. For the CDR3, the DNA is TGTGCCAGCAGCCAAGGGGGATGGACAGGGAACACCGGGGAGCTGTTTTTT. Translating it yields CASSQGGWTGNTGELFF.

The CDR3 reads CASSKTGTGGDSYNEQFF. Here the CDR3 DNA reads TGTGCCAGCAGCAAAACGGGAACGGGGGGCGATTCCTACAATGAGCAGTTCTTC. This chain links TRBV21-1 with TRBJ2-1; no check of the table's D call, TRBD2, against the DNA was made. TRBV21-1 is a pseudogene locus. The CDR3 sequence is 18 residues long.

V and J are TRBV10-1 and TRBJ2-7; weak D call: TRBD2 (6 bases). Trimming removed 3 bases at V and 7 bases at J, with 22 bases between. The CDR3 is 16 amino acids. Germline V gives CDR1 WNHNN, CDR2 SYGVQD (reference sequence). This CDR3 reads CASSDGDSGSSVEQYF. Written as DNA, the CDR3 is TGCGCCAGCAGTGACGGGGACTCCGGGTCTTCTGTGGAGCAGTACTTC.

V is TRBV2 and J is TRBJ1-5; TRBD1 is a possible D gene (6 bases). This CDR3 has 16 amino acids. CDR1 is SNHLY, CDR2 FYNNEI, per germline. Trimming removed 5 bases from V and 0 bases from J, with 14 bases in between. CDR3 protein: CASSWTEFFSNQPQHF. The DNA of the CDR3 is TGTGCCAGCAGTTGGACAGAATTTTTTAGCAATCAGCCCCAGCATTTT.

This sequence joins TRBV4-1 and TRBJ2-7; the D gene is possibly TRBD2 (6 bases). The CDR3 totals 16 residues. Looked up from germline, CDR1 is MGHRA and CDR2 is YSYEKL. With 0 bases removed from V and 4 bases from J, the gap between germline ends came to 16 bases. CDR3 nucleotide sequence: TGCGCCAGCAGCCAAGACTGGCAGGCAGGGAGGTACGAGCAGTACTTC. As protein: CASSQDWQAGRYEQYF.

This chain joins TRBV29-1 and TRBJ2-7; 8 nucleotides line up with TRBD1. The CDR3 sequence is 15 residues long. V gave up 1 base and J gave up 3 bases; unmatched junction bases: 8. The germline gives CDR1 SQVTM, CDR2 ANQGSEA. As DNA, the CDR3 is TGCAGCGTTGAAGCCGACGGGACAGGATACTACGAGCAGTACTTC. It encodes CSVEADGTGYYEQYF.

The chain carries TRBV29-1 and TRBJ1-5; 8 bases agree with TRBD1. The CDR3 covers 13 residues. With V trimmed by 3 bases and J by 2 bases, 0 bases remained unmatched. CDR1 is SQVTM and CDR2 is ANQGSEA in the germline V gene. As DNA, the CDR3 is TGCAGCGTTGAGGACAGGGGCAATCAGCCCCAGCATTTT. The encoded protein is CSVEDRGNQPQHF. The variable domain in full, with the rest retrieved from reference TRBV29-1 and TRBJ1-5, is SAVISQKPSRDICQRGTSLTIQCQVDSQVTMMFWYRQQPGQSLTLIATANQGSEATYESGFVIDKFPISRPNLTFSTLTVSNMSPEDSSIYLCSVEDRGNQPQHFGDGTRLSIL.

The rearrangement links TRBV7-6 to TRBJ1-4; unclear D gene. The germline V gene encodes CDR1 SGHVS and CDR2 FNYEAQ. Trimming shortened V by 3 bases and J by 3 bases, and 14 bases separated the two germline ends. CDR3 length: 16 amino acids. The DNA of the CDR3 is TGTGCCAGCAGCTTCCCAAACAGTGCCTCTAATGAAAAACTGTTTTTT. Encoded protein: CASSFPNSASNEKLFF.

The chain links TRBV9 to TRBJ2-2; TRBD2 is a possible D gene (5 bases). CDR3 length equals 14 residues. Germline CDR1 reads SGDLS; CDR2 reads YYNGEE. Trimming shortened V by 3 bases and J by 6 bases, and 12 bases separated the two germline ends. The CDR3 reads CASSARDDPGELFF. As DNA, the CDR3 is TGTGCCAGCAGCGCCCGGGATGATCCCGGGGAGCTGTTTTTT.

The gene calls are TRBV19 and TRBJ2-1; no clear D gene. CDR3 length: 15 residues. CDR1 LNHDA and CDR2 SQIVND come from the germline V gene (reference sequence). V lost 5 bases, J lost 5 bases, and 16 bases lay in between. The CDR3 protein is CASSASPRSDNEQFF. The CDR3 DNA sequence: TGTGCCAGTAGTGCCTCTCCGCGGAGTGACAATGAGCAGTTCTTC.